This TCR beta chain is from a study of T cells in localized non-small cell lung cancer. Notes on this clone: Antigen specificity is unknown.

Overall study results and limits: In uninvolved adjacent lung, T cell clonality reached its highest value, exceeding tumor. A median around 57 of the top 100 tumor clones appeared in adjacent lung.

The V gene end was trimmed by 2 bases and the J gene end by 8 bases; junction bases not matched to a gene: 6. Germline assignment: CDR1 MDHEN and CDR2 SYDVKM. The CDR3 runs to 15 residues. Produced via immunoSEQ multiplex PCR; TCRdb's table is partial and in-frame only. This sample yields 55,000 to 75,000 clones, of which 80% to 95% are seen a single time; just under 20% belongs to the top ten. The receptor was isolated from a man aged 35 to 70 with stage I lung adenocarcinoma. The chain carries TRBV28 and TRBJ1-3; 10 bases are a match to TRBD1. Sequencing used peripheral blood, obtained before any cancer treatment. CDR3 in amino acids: CASSLGTGDLDTIYF. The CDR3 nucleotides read TGTGCCAGCAGTTTAGGGACAGGGGATTTAGACACCATATATTTT.